This T cell receptor (beta chain) was sequenced during a study of metastatic and nonmetastatic thyroid tumors. On the study more broadly: Repertoire data that came from the blood and tumor or nodule tissue of malignant and benign thyroid patients were compared. Study findings and constraints: For both blood and tumor, malignant thyroid tumors reportedly showed significantly higher TCR beta diversity than benign nodules did.

No patient had received any treatment before thyroid surgery. Trimming shortened V by 0 bases and J by 6 bases, and 15 bases separated the two germline ends. Germline V CDR1 and CDR2: SGHTA, FQGNSA. This CDR3 is built from 17 residues. How the authors handled the data: The study took CDR3 differences across clinicopathological groups and made a distant-metastasis classifier for papillary thyroid cancer from them. TCRdb recomputed clones from the PCR reads via MiXCR. These V and J calls are TCRdb output, not the study's own analysis. The table includes 35,000 to 50,000 clones, 13% detected once. In its sample, this clone was seen many times. The antigen is undetermined.

V gene TRBV7-2 combines with J gene TRBJ1-6, with D unclear. Input material: blood. The sequence was obtained from a female donor with papillary thyroid cancer or a benign thyroid nodule (not recorded which). Some clones in this sample may be carry-over from other donors' samples. The CDR3 reads CASSLAPSGEANSPLHF. CDR3 nucleotides: TGTGCCAGCAGCTTAGCCCCTAGCGGCGAAGCTAATTCACCCCTCCACTTT.